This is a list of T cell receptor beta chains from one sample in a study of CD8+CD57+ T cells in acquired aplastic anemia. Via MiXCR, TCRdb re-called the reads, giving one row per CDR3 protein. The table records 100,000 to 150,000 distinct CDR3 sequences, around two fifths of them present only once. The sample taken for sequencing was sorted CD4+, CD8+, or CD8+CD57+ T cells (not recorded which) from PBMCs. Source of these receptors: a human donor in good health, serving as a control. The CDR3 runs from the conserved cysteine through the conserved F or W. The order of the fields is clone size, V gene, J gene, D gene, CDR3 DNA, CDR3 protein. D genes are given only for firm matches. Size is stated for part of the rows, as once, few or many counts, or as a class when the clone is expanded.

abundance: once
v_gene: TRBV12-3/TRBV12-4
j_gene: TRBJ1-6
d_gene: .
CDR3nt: TGTGCCAGCAGTTTAGGATGGCCCAACTCACTCCTCCACTTT
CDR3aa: CASSLGWPNSLLHF

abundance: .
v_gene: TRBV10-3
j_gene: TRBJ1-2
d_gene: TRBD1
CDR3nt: TGTGCCATCAGTGAGTCAGGGACAGGAAACTATGGCTACACCTTC
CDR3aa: CAISESGTGNYGYTF

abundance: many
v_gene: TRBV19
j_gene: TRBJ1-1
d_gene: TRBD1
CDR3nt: TGTGCCAGTAGAACTCTGACAGGGTTCGAGACTGAAGCTTTCTTT
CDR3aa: CASRTLTGFETEAFF

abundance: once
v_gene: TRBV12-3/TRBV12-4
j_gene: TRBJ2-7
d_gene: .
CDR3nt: TGTGCCAGCAGTGATGGATCAGGGGGGCTCTACGAGCAGTACTTC
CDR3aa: CASSDGSGGLYEQYF

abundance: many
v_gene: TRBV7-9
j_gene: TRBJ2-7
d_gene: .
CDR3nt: TGTGCCAGCAGCCTAGGCAGTTCTTGGGACGAGCAGTACTTC
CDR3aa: CASSLGSSWDEQYF

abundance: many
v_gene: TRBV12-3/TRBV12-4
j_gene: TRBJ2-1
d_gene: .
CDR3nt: TGTGCCAGCAGTTCCGGGACTGCCAATGAGCAGTTCTTC
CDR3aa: CASSSGTANEQFF

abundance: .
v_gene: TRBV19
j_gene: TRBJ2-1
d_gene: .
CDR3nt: TGTGCCAGTAGTAAGAGGACCGACTCCTACAATGAGCAGTTCTTC
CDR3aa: CASSKRTDSYNEQFF

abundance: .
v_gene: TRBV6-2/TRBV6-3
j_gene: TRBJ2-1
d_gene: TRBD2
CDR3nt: TGTGCCAGCAGTACACTAGCGGGAACCTACAATGAGCAGTTCTTC
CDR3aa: CASSTLAGTYNEQFF

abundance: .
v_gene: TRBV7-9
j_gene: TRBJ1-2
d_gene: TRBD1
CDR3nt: TGTGCCAGCAGGGACCCGGGACAGGGCGAACATGGCTACACCTTC
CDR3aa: CASRDPGQGEHGYTF

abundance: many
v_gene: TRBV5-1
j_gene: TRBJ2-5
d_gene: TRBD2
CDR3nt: TGCGCCAGCAGCTTGACTGCGGGAGCAGCTCAGTACTTC
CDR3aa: CASSLTAGAAQYF

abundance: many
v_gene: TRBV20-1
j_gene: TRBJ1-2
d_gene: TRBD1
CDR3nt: TGCAGTGCCCCAGACAGGGGTAGTGGCTACACCTTC
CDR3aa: CSAPDRGSGYTF

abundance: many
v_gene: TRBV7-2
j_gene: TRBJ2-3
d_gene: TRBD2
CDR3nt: TGTGCCAGCAGCTCGGTAGCGGGGGGCCCGCAGTATTTT
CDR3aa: CASSSVAGGPQYF

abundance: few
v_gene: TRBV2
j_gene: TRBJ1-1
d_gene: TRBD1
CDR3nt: TGTGCCAGCAGTCAACCGGGACAGGGCGGGACTGAAGCTTTCTTT
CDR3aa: CASSQPGQGGTEAFF

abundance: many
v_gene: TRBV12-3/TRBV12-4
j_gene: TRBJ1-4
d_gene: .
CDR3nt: TGTGCCAGCAGTATTCCGCCCCAGGATGAAAAACTGTTTTTT
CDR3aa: CASSIPPQDEKLFF

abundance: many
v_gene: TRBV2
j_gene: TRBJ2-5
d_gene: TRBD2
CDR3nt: TGTGCCAGCACCGGGACTAGCGGTAACAAGGGGGAGACCCAGTACTTC
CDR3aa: CASTGTSGNKGETQYF

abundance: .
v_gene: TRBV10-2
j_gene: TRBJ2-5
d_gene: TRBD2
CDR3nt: TGCGCCAGCAGCCACTTGGGGTTCGGGGGGGCCGATGAGACCCAGTACTTC
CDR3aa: CASSHLGFGGADETQYF

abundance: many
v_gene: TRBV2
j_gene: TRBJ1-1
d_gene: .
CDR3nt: TGTGCCAGCAGTTTTCAGAGGAACACTGAAGCTTTCTTT
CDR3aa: CASSFQRNTEAFF

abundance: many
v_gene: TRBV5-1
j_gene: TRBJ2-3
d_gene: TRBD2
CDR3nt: TGCGCCAGCCGGACTAGCGGGAGGGGAGATACGCAGTATTTT
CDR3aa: CASRTSGRGDTQYF

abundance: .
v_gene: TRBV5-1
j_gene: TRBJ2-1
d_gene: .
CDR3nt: TGCGCCAGCGGAGGGTCTAGCGCCGATGAGCAGTTCTTC
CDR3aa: CASGGSSADEQFF

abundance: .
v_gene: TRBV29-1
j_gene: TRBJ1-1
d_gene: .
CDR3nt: TGCAGCGTTCCCAAGACAGACACTGAAGCTTTCTTT
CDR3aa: CSVPKTDTEAFF

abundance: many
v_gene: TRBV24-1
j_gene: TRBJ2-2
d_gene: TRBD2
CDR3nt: TGTGCCACCAGTGAAGCGGGGGGGTCCACCGGGGAGCTGTTTTTT
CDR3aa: CATSEAGGSTGELFF

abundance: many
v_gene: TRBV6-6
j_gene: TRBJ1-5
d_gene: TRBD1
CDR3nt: TGTGCCAGCACCCCGGGACAGGAAAATCAGCCCCAGCATTTT
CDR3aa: CASTPGQENQPQHF

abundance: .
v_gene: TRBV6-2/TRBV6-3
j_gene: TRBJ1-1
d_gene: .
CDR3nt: TGTGCCAGCAGTTACTCAGGCAGGACTGAAGCTTTCTTT
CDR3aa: CASSYSGRTEAFF

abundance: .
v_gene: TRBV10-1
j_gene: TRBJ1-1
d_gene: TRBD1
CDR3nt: TGCGCCAGCAGCCCTGGACAGGGGACGGACACTGAAGCTTTCTTT
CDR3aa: CASSPGQGTDTEAFF